This T cell receptor beta chain was obtained from a study of blood T cell repertoires in COVID-19. The CDR3 contains 13 residues. V was clipped by 4 bases and J by 2 bases, with 8 bases between them. Looked up from germline, CDR1 is SGHAT and CDR2 is FQNNGV. This table comes from immunoSEQ multiplex PCR, and its TCRdb copy is limited to in-frame clones, with some not included. The sample consists of over 300,000 clones, 85% to 90% of them appearing once. The sequence was collected from a woman in her thirties with acute COVID-19. The chain has TRBV11-2 and TRBJ1-1; D uncertain. Source material: PBMCs or T cells enriched from blood (not recorded which). In nucleotides, the CDR3 is TGTGCCAGCAGCTCCGTCCTAAACACTGAAGCTTTCTTT. This translates into CASSSVLNTEAFF.